These T cell receptor beta chains were read from a single sample in a study of blood T cell repertoires in COVID-19. Only in-frame clones appear in the TCRdb table, and some are missing; sequencing was by immunoSEQ multiplex PCR. The sample lists about 94,000 clones, about four fifths occurring once. The sample consisted of peripheral blood. These receptors were collected from a man aged 55 to 69 with acute or convalescent COVID-19. Both conserved end residues are part of each CDR3. The order of the fields is V gene, J gene, clone size, D gene, CDR3 DNA, CDR3 protein. The D gene is left open where the match is weak. Expanded clones are given a class, and other clones once, few, many or no size at all.

>TRBV11-3|TRBJ2-1|-|-
TGTGCCAGCAGCTCCGGTGAGGGTGAGCAGTTCTTC
CASSSGEGEQFF
>TRBV23-1|TRBJ2-3|-|-
TGCGCCAGCAGTCAATCCCAGCCAGTTAAAAGCGCAGATACGCAGTATTTT
CASSQSQPVKSADTQYF
>TRBV5-1|TRBJ1-3|-|-
TGCGCCAGCAGCTTGGCCGGCAGGGCCTCTGGAAACACCATATATTTT
CASSLAGRASGNTIYF
>TRBV24-1|TRBJ2-5|-|TRBD2
TGTGCCACCAGTGATGCTGGCGGACTAGCGGTCCAAGAGACCCAGTACTTC
CATSDAGGLAVQETQYF
>TRBV28|TRBJ1-2|once|-
TGTGCCAGTGGGTTCCGAGGCGTCTCTAACTATGGCTACACCTTC
CASGFRGVSNYGYTF
>TRBV9|TRBJ1-2|once|-
TGTGCCAGCAGCGCCTACAGGGATGGCTACACCTTC
CASSAYRDGYTF
>TRBV28|TRBJ2-7|few|-
TGTGCCAGCAGTCCGACAGGGAGGTCCTCCTACGAGCAGTACTTC
CASSPTGRSSYEQYF
>TRBV4-2|TRBJ2-1|-|-
TGTGCCAGCAGCCAAGTGCGGGGTGACCCCAATGAGCAGTTCTTC
CASSQVRGDPNEQFF
>TRBV18|TRBJ1-2|-|-
TGTGCCAGCTCACCAGGGAGTGGCTACACCTTC
CASSPGSGYTF
>TRBV6-5|TRBJ1-5|-|-
TGTGCCAGCAGGTGGGGAGGGTCCGAACAGCCCCAGCATTTT
CASRWGGSEQPQHF
>TRBV2|TRBJ1-6|-|-
TGTGCCAGCCGCCGGGATGGCGATAATTCACCCCTCCACTTT
CASRRDGDNSPLHF
>TRBV19|TRBJ1-3|-|-
TGTGCCAGTAGTATTCGGACACCGGCGGGAAACACCATATATTTT
CASSIRTPAGNTIYF
>TRBV5-5|TRBJ2-5|-|TRBD2
TGTGCCAGCAGCTTGGAGGGTAGCGGGAGCCAAGAGACCCAGTACTTC
CASSLEGSGSQETQYF
>TRBV2|TRBJ1-2|-|-
TGTGCCAGCAGTGTGCGGTACACGGATGGCTACACCTTC
CASSVRYTDGYTF
>TRBV11-2|TRBJ1-1|-|-
TGTGCCAGCAGCCCAGGGTTTAAGGACACTGAAGCTTTCTTT
CASSPGFKDTEAFF
>TRBV6-5|TRBJ2-4|-|TRBD2
TGTGCCAGCAGTTACGGGACTAGCGGAGCCAAAAACATTCAGTACTTC
CASSYGTSGAKNIQYF
>TRBV12-5|TRBJ1-2|-|TRBD1
TGTGCTAGTGGTTTGGTACTTGGGACAGGGGACGTCTATGGCTACACCTTC
CASGLVLGTGDVYGYTF
>TRBV11-2|TRBJ1-2|-|TRBD1
TGTGCCAGCAGCTCGGGACAGGAGGGTGGCTACACCTTC
CASSSGQEGGYTF